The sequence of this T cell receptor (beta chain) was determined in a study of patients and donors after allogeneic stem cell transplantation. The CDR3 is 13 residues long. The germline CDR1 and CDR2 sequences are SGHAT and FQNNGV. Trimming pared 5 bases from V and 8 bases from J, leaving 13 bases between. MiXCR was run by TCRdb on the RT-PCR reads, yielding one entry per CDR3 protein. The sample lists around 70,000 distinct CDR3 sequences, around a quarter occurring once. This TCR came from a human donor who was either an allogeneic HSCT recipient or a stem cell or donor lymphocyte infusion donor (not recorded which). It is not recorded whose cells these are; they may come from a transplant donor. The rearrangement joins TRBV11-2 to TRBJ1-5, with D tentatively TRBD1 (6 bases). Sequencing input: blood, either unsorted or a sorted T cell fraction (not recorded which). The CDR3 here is CASSPGAREPQHF. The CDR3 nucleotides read TGTGCCAGCAGCCCAGGGGCCAGGGAGCCCCAGCATTTT.